The 13 T cell receptor beta chains reported below all come from one sample, sequenced in a study of shared clonotypes between healthy human individuals. Naive CD8 populations comprised CD45RO-negative cells positively selected for CCR7, excluding terminally differentiated effector memory CD45RA+ cells. Data came from immunoSEQ multiplex PCR; TCRdb stores just in-frame clones and leaves some out. The sample records some 580,000 clones, roughly 98% being singletons. The specimen sequenced was naive CD8+ T cells sorted from blood. The receptor set was obtained from a man younger than 45 in good health.

This clone appeared a single time. The chain uses TRBV9 and TRBJ2-1; 11 bases align to TRBD2. The CDR3 runs to 15 residues. The V segment lost 5 bases and the J segment 3 bases; nucleotides outside the gene matches: 4. CDR1 is SGDLS, CDR2 YYNGEE, per germline. The CDR3: CASSLLAGVYNEQFF. CDR3 DNA sequence: TGTGCCAGCAGTTTACTAGCGGGAGTCTACAATGAGCAGTTCTTC.

Points on this clone: Other DNA sequences in this specimen translate into the identical CDR3. The V and J genes are TRBV7-9 and TRBJ2-3; no firm D call. Germline values: CDR1 SEHNR, CDR2 FQNEAQ (reference sequence). The CDR3 is 15 residues long. V was pared by 1 base and J by 0 bases, with 8 bases between. CDR3 in amino acids: CASSLVTGSTDTQYF. CDR3 sequence (DNA): TGTGCCAGCAGCTTAGTCACGGGTAGCACAGATACGCAGTATTTT.

This clone showed up just once. V gene TRBV11-2 combines with J gene TRBJ2-7; D tentatively fits TRBD1 or TRBD2 (5 bases each). Germline loops: CDR1 SGHAT, CDR2 FQNNGV. With 0 bases removed from V and 0 bases from J, the gap between germline ends came to 21 bases. The CDR3 is 19 amino acids. In DNA, the CDR3 is TGTGCCAGCAGCTTAGACGAAGGGACCCAAATATTGAGCTCCTACGAGCAGTACTTC. This encodes CASSLDEGTQILSSYEQYF.

This clone was recorded only once. The chain links TRBV2 to TRBJ2-3; TRBD2 matches at 7 bases. The germline gives CDR1 SNHLY, CDR2 FYNNEI. The CDR3 has 13 residues. Trimming took 11 bases from V and 3 from J; bases not matched to a gene: 8. CDR3 DNA: TGTGCCGGTCGAGCGGGAAATACAGATACGCAGTATTTT. Translation gives CAGRAGNTDTQYF.

The chain carries TRBV10-1 and TRBJ2-1; 8 bases line up with TRBD2. Germline V gives CDR1 WNHNN, CDR2 SYGVQD (reference sequence). CDR3 size: 13 residues. V trimming: 2 bases; J trimming: 12 bases; junction bases outside the gene matches: 6. The CDR3 is CASSERGGMLQFF. The CDR3 nucleotides read TGCGCCAGCAGTGAGCGGGGGGGGATGTTGCAGTTCTTC.

V gene TRBV7-9 combines with J gene TRBJ1-6; perhaps TRBD1 as D (6 bases). Trimming pared 6 bases from V and 9 bases from J, leaving 9 bases between. Germline CDR1 SEHNR, CDR2 FQNEAQ (reference sequence). The CDR3 is 12 amino acids. In DNA form, the CDR3 reads TGTGCCAGCAGTTCGGACAGTTCACCCCTCCACTTT. Translation: CASSSDSSPLHF.

Concerning this clone itself: This same CDR3 is encoded by further DNA sequences in the sample. CDR3 in amino acids: CASSLSGGGTEAFF. CDR3 bases: TGTGCCAGCAGTTTATCTGGGGGCGGGACTGAAGCTTTCTTT. The chain combines TRBV27 with TRBJ1-1; possibly TRBD1 for D (6 bases). This CDR3 comprises 14 residues. Germline V gives CDR1 MNHEY, CDR2 SMNVEV (reference sequence). V was shortened by 0 bases and J by 5 bases, with 10 bases between the two germline ends.

The chain has TRBV2 and TRBJ1-1; no reliable D call. This CDR3 region has 13 residues. CDR1 and CDR2 (germline): SNHLY, FYNNEI. Trimming cost V 11 bases and J 0 bases, with 13 bases left between them. The CDR3 nucleotides are TGTGCCCGTGGGAGGGTCTTGAACACTGAAGCTTTCTTT. Translated: CARGRVLNTEAFF.

J is TRBJ2-7 and V is TRBV15, with 7 positions matching TRBD2. Germline values: CDR1 LNHNV, CDR2 YYDKDF (reference sequence). After removal of 4 bases from V and 0 bases from J, the junction contained 9 bases not matched to a gene. The CDR3 extends over 16 amino acids. CDR3 region: CATSTRPSGSSYEQYF. The CDR3 DNA is TGTGCCACCAGCACACGGCCTAGCGGTAGCTCCTACGAGCAGTACTTC.

The rearrangement uses TRBV7-9 and TRBJ2-1; possible D gene TRBD2, 5 bases. CDR3 size: 14 residues. V was clipped by 5 bases and J by 6 bases, with 14 bases between them. CDR1 is SEHNR, CDR2 FQNEAQ, per germline (reference sequence). The CDR3 DNA reads TGTGCCAGCAGCAGCCCTAAGAGCGGCAATGAGCAGTTCTTC. Residues: CASSSPKSGNEQFF. The full variable domain, its missing parts supplied by reference TRBV7-9 and TRBJ2-1, is DTGVSQNPRHKITKRGQNVTFRCDPISEHNRLYWYRQTLGQGPEFLTYFQNEAQLEKSRLLSDRFSAERPKGSFSTLEIQRTEQGDSAMYLCASSSPKSGNEQFFGPGTRLTVL.

V usage is TRBV2 and J usage is TRBJ2-7, with D possibly TRBD2 on 5 matching bases. The CDR3 loop spans 12 amino acids. Between the trimmed V and J ends, which lost 8 bases and 3 bases, there was a span of 11 bases. Germline V gene lookup returns CDR1 SNHLY and CDR2 FYNNEI. As DNA, the CDR3 is TGTGCCAGCTCCGGGAAGTACTACGAGCAGTACTTC. Amino acids: CASSGKYYEQYF.

The CDR3 DNA reads TGTGCCAGCAGCTTTGGGCAAACTAATGAAAAACTGTTTTTT. This codes for CASSFGQTNEKLFF. The V call is TRBV7-8, the J call TRBJ1-4; D gene uncertain. Germline CDR1 SGHVS, CDR2 FQNEAQ. V lost 3 bases and J 1 base, leaving 6 bases between the germline ends. CDR3 length equals 14 residues.

The chain is built from TRBV27 and TRBJ2-7, with 9 bases that match TRBD2. Germline V gene sequence: CDR1 MNHEY, CDR2 SMNVEV (reference sequence). J was trimmed by 5 bases and V by 5 bases; bases with no gene match: 7. The CDR3 is 14 amino acids. The DNA of the CDR3 is TGTGCCAGCAGTCCGGTGGCGGGAGGGGACGAGCAGTACTTC. This codes for CASSPVAGGDEQYF.